This T cell receptor beta chain originates from a study of blood T cell repertoires in COVID-19. Study-level information: T cells, B-cell-depleted T cells, or PBMCs supplied cDNA or gDNA.

Sequencing used immunoSEQ multiplex PCR; TCRdb keeps in-frame clones, though not all of them. This table has around 180,000 clones, approximately 74% appearing once. The germline CDR1 and CDR2 sequences are SGDLS and YYNGEE. V dropped 4 bases and J dropped 3; count of bases not matched to a gene: 5. This CDR3 has 15 amino acids. The sequence was obtained from a woman aged 80 or over with acute or convalescent COVID-19. The V gene is TRBV9, the J gene TRBJ2-3, with 10 bases matching TRBD1. Sequenced material: peripheral blood. This chain's CDR3 is CASSKTGGVTDTQYF. In nucleotides, the CDR3 is TGTGCCAGCAGCAAGACAGGGGGCGTAACAGATACGCAGTATTTT.